This TCR beta chain appears in the sequencing data of a study of vaccination effects on CD4 cells after COVID-19. General study results and limits: Infection-derived and vaccine-derived clones contracted markedly late after vaccination.

To note about this clone: The target antigen is unknown.

Sequencing in the ViraFEST assay came after antigen-specific CD4+ T cells had been expanded with viral peptide pools, which were used to stimulate PBMC. Researchers isolated CD4+ T cells once roughly nine days of culture had elapsed. Nucleocapsid antibody tests were negative, and the vaccine recipients had no prior SARS-CoV-2 infection. On day 3 and again on day 7, half the medium was replaced with IL-2 medium. Measured with immunoSEQ multiplex PCR; TCRdb has only the in-frame clones, and not every one. The table lists about 38,000 clones, under 75% of them singletons. The TCR comes from a human donor who received a COVID-19 vaccine. Sequences were derived from CD4+ T cells from PBMCs cultured with SARS-CoV-2 spike peptides, sampled before COVID-19 vaccination.

The CDR3 is CASSFGSSYNSPLHF. CDR3 coding DNA: TGTGCCAGCAGTTTTGGCAGTTCTTATAATTCACCCCTCCACTTT. The V call is TRBV28, the J call TRBJ1-6, with unresolved D. Germline CDR1 reads MDHEN; CDR2 reads SYDVKM. V was pared by 3 bases and J by 4 bases, with 10 bases between. The CDR3 extends over 15 amino acids.